This T cell receptor beta chain comes out of a study of cytomegalovirus exposure and HLA in healthy donors. PCR primers comprised 60 Vbeta and 13 Jbeta primers. Some clones are missing from TCRdb's copy, which holds only in-frame ones; the method was immunoSEQ multiplex PCR. The sample consists of around 170,000 clones, roughly 80% of them appearing once. V shed 4 bases and J 0 bases; nucleotides not matched to a gene: 7. The CDR3 has 17 amino acids. Germline lookup yields CDR1 MNHEY and CDR2 SMNVEV (reference sequence). The chain is built from TRBV27 and TRBJ1-3; 9 nucleotides align to TRBD1. The sequence was collected from a boy aged 2 to 10 in good health and CMV-seronegative. Specimen: PBMCs. This CDR3 is CASSWGTGSLSGNTIYF. The CDR3 nucleotides are TGTGCCAGCAGTTGGGGGACAGGGAGCCTCTCTGGAAACACCATATATTTT.